The rows below give T cell receptor beta chains drawn from one sample of a study of blood T cells in healthy people across ages. TCRdb passed the 5' RACE reads through MiXCR, listing each CDR3 protein once. The repertoire consists of fewer than 650,000 distinct CDR3 sequences, with about 28% occurring once and the leading ten covering about 3.9%. These data were also reused for a study on T cells of mothers and their children.

Source material: blood. These TCRs come from a boy between 2 and 15 years old in good health. CDR3s include the opening cysteine and the closing phenylalanine or tryptophan. The D gene is left open where the match is weak. Clone size appears in some rows only: once, few, many, or a class for an expanded clone.

v_gene	d_gene	abundance	j_gene	CDR3nt	CDR3aa
TRBV12-3/TRBV12-4	-	once	TRBJ1-3	TGTGCCAGCAGTCCTCTGGACAGCTACGCGGACACCATATATTTT	CASSPLDSYADTIYF
TRBV5-1	TRBD1	-	TRBJ1-6	TGCGCCAGCCGGCTAGACAGGGGGCATTCACCCCTCCACTTT	CASRLDRGHSPLHF
TRBV4-1	-	few	TRBJ2-2	TGCGCCAGCAGCCCGGCAGGGGGGGTAACCGGGGAGCTGTTTTTT	CASSPAGGVTGELFF
TRBV12-3/TRBV12-4	-	-	TRBJ1-3	TGTGCCAGCACCCCGTGGGGCTCTGGAAACACCATATATTTT	CASTPWGSGNTIYF
TRBV10-3	-	many	TRBJ2-5	TGTGCCATCAGTGAATGGGAAGGGCAAGAGACCCAGTACTTC	CAISEWEGQETQYF
TRBV6-5	TRBD2	few	TRBJ2-5	TGTGCCAGCAGCCGGGGGGTTTGGGAGACCCAGTACTTC	CASSRGVWETQYF
TRBV27	TRBD1	few	TRBJ1-5	TGTGCCAGCAGGGACGGACAGGGAAGCCAGCCCCAGCATTTT	CASRDGQGSQPQHF
TRBV7-2	-	few	TRBJ1-6	TGTGCCAGCAGCCATTTCGGGGGGGGGTATAATTCACCCCTCCACTTT	CASSHFGGGYNSPLHF
TRBV24-1	-	-	TRBJ2-2	TGTGCCACCGGGCTGGGAACCGGGGAGCTGTTTTTT	CATGLGTGELFF
TRBV9	TRBD1	-	TRBJ1-2	TGTGCCAGCAGCGCATCGTCGGGACAGCCAAACCACTATGGCTACACCTTC	CASSASSGQPNHYGYTF
TRBV18	TRBD2	few	TRBJ2-1	TGTGCCAGCTCACCAGGGACTAGCGGGGGAGCAAATGAGCAGTTCTTC	CASSPGTSGGANEQFF
TRBV4-3	TRBD1	few	TRBJ1-2	TGCGCCAGCAGCCAAGATGGGACAGGGCCGGAGATCTATGGCTACACCTTC	CASSQDGTGPEIYGYTF
TRBV29-1	-	few	TRBJ2-3	TGCAGCGACCGAGCGCCAGATACGCAGTATTTT	CSDRAPDTQYF
TRBV12-3/TRBV12-4	TRBD2	few	TRBJ2-7	TGTGCCAGCACCCACGTGGTAGCGGGGGGGCGAGCGGGAAACGAGCAGTACTTC	CASTHVVAGGRAGNEQYF
TRBV12-3/TRBV12-4	-	-	TRBJ1-2	TGTGCCAGCAGTCCAGTGTTTTGGGGGTCTGGCTATGGCTACACCTTC	CASSPVFWGSGYGYTF
TRBV10-3	-	-	TRBJ1-1	TGTGCCATCGCTCACGAAGGGGGGGGCTCTGAAGCTTTCTTT	CAIAHEGGGSEAFF
TRBV20-1	-	-	TRBJ2-7	TGCAGTGCCCAGAGGGGCGACCCGACCTACGAGCAGTACTTC	CSAQRGDPTYEQYF
TRBV7-2	TRBD1	many	TRBJ1-2	TGTGCCAGCAGCTTACAGGGGGCGGATAGTGGCTACACCTTC	CASSLQGADSGYTF
TRBV5-1	-	-	TRBJ2-2	TGCGCCAGCAGCCCATACCCGCTTGGAGCCGGGGAGCTGTTTTTT	CASSPYPLGAGELFF
TRBV20-1	TRBD2	many	TRBJ2-1	TGCAGTGCTAGAGTGCTAGCGGGAGGGCCAGTACCGCATGAGCAGTTCTTC	CSARVLAGGPVPHEQFF
TRBV9	-	few	TRBJ1-3	TGTGCCAGCAGCGTAGGTACCAGTATGGCCACCATATATTTT	CASSVGTSMATIYF
TRBV28	TRBD1	-	TRBJ1-5	TGTGCCAGCAGGTCCGACAGGGCTGGGCGAGCCCAGCATTTT	CASRSDRAGRAQHF
TRBV7-9	-	few	TRBJ2-3	TGTGCCAGCAGTTCAGGGTTGGCGCCAGATACGCAGTATTTT	CASSSGLAPDTQYF
TRBV6-5	-	-	TRBJ1-1	TGTGCCAGCAGACAGGACAGACGGACTGAAGCTTTCTTT	CASRQDRRTEAFF
TRBV5-1	TRBD1	-	TRBJ2-5	TGCGCCAGCAGCGTCGGGACAGCTGTGGAGACCCAGTACTTC	CASSVGTAVETQYF
TRBV20-1	-	few	TRBJ2-4	TGCAGTGCTAGGCCACAGGGAGCGAACTTAAACATTCAGTACTTC	CSARPQGANLNIQYF
TRBV25-1	TRBD1	few	TRBJ2-5	TGTGCCAGCACCTGGACAGGGGTCTTGGAGACCCAGTACTTC	CASTWTGVLETQYF
TRBV7-7	TRBD2	many	TRBJ2-5	TGTGCTAGCAGCCCGACTAGCGGGGGGGGACGGGAGACCCAGTACTTC	CASSPTSGGGRETQYF
TRBV28	-	few	TRBJ2-5	TGTGCCAGCAGCCCGGGGACACCCTCCTACGAGCAGCACTTC	CASSPGTPSYEQHF
TRBV9	TRBD2	few	TRBJ2-3	TGTGCCAGCACGACTAGCGGGAACGCTCCCTACACAGATACGCAGTATTTT	CASTTSGNAPYTDTQYF
TRBV6-2/TRBV6-3	-	few	TRBJ2-7	TGTGCCAGCAGTTACCCTATTGGGGGTTACGAGCAGTACTTC	CASSYPIGGYEQYF
TRBV20-1	TRBD2	few	TRBJ2-2	TGCAGTGCTAGGCGGACTAGCGGGAGGGCCGCCGGGGAGCTGTTTTTT	CSARRTSGRAAGELFF
TRBV7-2	-	few	TRBJ1-5	TGTGCCAGCAGCTTAGCAGGATCTGTCGCCCAGCATTTT	CASSLAGSVAQHF
TRBV6-5	-	-	TRBJ2-4	TGTGCCAGTAGCGGCAAAAACATTCAGTACTTC	CASSGKNIQYF
TRBV20-1	-	-	TRBJ2-6	TGCAGTGTTTGGGCCCGGAGCCTTTCTGGGGCCAACGTCCTGACTTTC	CSVWARSLSGANVLTF
TRBV12-3/TRBV12-4	-	-	TRBJ2-7	TGTGCCAGCAGTTTCTCGGGACAATACTACGAGCAGTACTTC	CASSFSGQYYEQYF